This T cell receptor beta chain was retrieved from a study of T cell responses to AZD1222 COVID-19 vaccine. Study findings and constraints: Clonal diversity was possibly underestimated, and the donors were mostly white British, with more females.

On this clone: Its antigen is still unknown.

There are 13 residues in the CDR3. The junction had 3 bases not matched to a gene; V was cut back by 6 bases and J by 6 bases. Some clones are missing from TCRdb's copy, which holds only in-frame ones; the method was immunoSEQ multiplex PCR. The sample yields approximately 100,000 clones, approximately 89% seen once. The TCR originated in an adult who received the AZD1222 COVID-19 vaccine. The sample here was peripheral blood, taken 28 days after the second AZD1222 dose. The genes are TRBV12-3 or TRBV12-4 and TRBJ2-2, with TRBD1 identical over 8 bases. In DNA form, the CDR3 reads TGTGCCAGCAGCTTACAGGGGGCCGGGGAGCTGTTTTTT. Amino acid sequence: CASSLQGAGELFF.